This record concerns one T cell receptor beta chain sequence. Its target is not known. The data belong to a study of T-cell reconstitution after alpha-beta-depleted transplantation in children. Study findings and constraints: Where alpha-beta T cells came from about two months after transplant was reportedly several hundred expanded graft clones. The main origin of T-cell counts and diversity one year after transplant was newly produced T cells.

This CDR3 comprises 13 residues. CDR1 is MNHEY and CDR2 is SMNVEV in the germline V gene (reference sequence). The junction had 4 bases not matched to a gene; V was cut back by 5 bases and J by 3 bases. Preparation of the TCRbeta library was carried out with unique molecular identifiers. From the PCR reads, TCRdb called clonotypes with MiXCR, one entry per CDR3 protein. Here the sample spans about a million distinct CDR3 sequences, about 30% being singletons. The chain recombines TRBV27 with TRBJ2-7; 7 bases line up with TRBD1. The sequencing used PBMCs, mostly from graft donor cells, collected 360 days after TCRalphabeta/CD19-depleted stem cell transplant. The receptor was derived from a boy younger than two who had a stem cell transplant for SCID, so the T cells may come from the graft donor. This chain's CDR3 is CASSLQGDYEQYF. CDR3 in DNA: TGTGCCAGCAGTCTCCAGGGGGACTACGAGCAGTACTTC.